This is a list of T cell receptor beta chains from one sample in a study of T-cell memory formation after mild COVID-19. In TCRdb, the 5' RACE reads were re-called with MiXCR into one record per CDR3 protein. The table shows approximately 300,000 distinct CDR3 sequences, with approximately 8.4% occurring only once. Sequencing input: PBMCs or a T cell subset sorted from them (not recorded which). Source of these receptors: a man younger than 35 who had mild COVID-19 (a few samples of this study predate the infection). Cell type and time point are not known. The CDR3 runs from the conserved cysteine through the conserved F or W. A D gene is named only where the DNA matches it firmly. Size values are once, few and many counts, or a class for expanded clones, and some rows have none.

v_call	clone_size	d_call	j_call	cdr3_nt	cdr3_aa
TRBV3-1	few	NA	TRBJ1-2	TGTGCCAGCAGTCGGACCGGCTTTGGCTACACCTTC	CASSRTGFGYTF
TRBV5-6	NA	TRBD1	TRBJ2-7	TGTGCCAGCAGCCGGGACAGGGGGTACTACGAGCAGTACTTC	CASSRDRGYYEQYF
TRBV27	many	NA	TRBJ2-7	TGTGCCAGCGGCTCGGGGGTCTACGAGCAGTACTTC	CASGSGVYEQYF
TRBV2	few	TRBD2	TRBJ2-5	TGTGCCAGCAGTTCCCGCGGGGGAGCGGGAGAGACCCAGTACTTC	CASSSRGGAGETQYF
TRBV6-5	NA	TRBD1	TRBJ1-2	TGTGCCAGCAGTTACTCGATTGGGTCACAGGGGAGTTATGGCTACACCTTC	CASSYSIGSQGSYGYTF
TRBV7-9	NA	NA	TRBJ1-5	TGTGCCAGCAGCTTAGAGGGTAGGGCAGGGCCCCAGCATTTT	CASSLEGRAGPQHF
TRBV24-1	NA	NA	TRBJ1-2	TGTGCCACCAGTGAGATAGGAGAGGGCTACACCTTC	CATSEIGEGYTF
TRBV7-2	NA	NA	TRBJ2-7	TGTGCCAGCAGCCAAGAGGGGTCAGGGCCCGAGCAGTACTTC	CASSQEGSGPEQYF
TRBV11-3	few	NA	TRBJ2-5	TGTGCCAGCAGCTTAGATTCGGTCGGGGCCCAGTACTTC	CASSLDSVGAQYF
TRBV20-1	few	TRBD2	TRBJ2-7	TGCAGAGGACTAGCGGGCTACGAGCAGTACTTC	CRGLAGYEQYF
TRBV12-3/TRBV12-4	few	NA	TRBJ1-5	TGTGCCAGCAGTTCTCTCGGCAATCAGCCCCAGCATTTT	CASSSLGNQPQHF
TRBV5-1	few	NA	TRBJ2-7	TGCGCCAGCAGACTTACAGGGAACGGGCACGAGCAGTACTTC	CASRLTGNGHEQYF
TRBV18	few	NA	TRBJ1-3	TGTGCCAGCTCACCGCTCGGTCCTGGGGGGGCTGGAAACACCATATATTTT	CASSPLGPGGAGNTIYF
TRBV11-2	few	NA	TRBJ1-4	TGTGCCAGCAGGGGTCCGGGGCAGGGCCCCACTAATGAAAAACTGTTTTTT	CASRGPGQGPTNEKLFF
TRBV7-2	NA	NA	TRBJ1-1	TGTGCCAGCAGCAACCTCATGAACACTGAAGCTTTCTTT	CASSNLMNTEAFF
TRBV7-2	NA	TRBD2	TRBJ2-1	TGTGCCAGCACCGTACTAGCGGGGGGCAGGAATGAGCAGTTCTTC	CASTVLAGGRNEQFF
TRBV7-9	NA	NA	TRBJ2-3	TGTGCCAGCAGCTTAGATCGTACAGGGACAGATACGCAGTATTTT	CASSLDRTGTDTQYF
TRBV23-1	few	NA	TRBJ2-7	TGCGCCAGCAGTCAATCATTAGGCGGGGTAGAGGATTGCGAGCAGTACTTC	CASSQSLGGVEDCEQYF
TRBV12-5	few	TRBD1	TRBJ1-4	TGTGCTAGTGGAGAAACGGGACAGTCTAATGAAAAACTGTTTTTT	CASGETGQSNEKLFF
TRBV5-1	NA	TRBD1	TRBJ2-7	TGCGCCAGCAGCTCGGTCCCGAACAGGGGGAGAAACTACGAGCAGTACTTC	CASSSVPNRGRNYEQYF
TRBV5-1	few	NA	TRBJ2-5	TGCGCCAGCAGGCTGGTCGGTCCCAAAGAGACCCAGTACTTC	CASRLVGPKETQYF
TRBV6-5	few	NA	TRBJ1-1	TGTGCCAGCTCTTACCGACGGACGAACACTGAAGCTTTCTTT	CASSYRRTNTEAFF
TRBV29-1	few	TRBD1	TRBJ1-1	TGCAGCGTTAAAACCGGGACAGGGGGCCTGAGCGGTGAAGCTTTCTTT	CSVKTGTGGLSGEAFF
TRBV20-1	NA	TRBD2	TRBJ2-5	TGCAGTGCCACCCCGGCTAGCGGGTTTCAAGAGACCCAGTACTTC	CSATPASGFQETQYF
TRBV2	few	TRBD1	TRBJ2-2	TGTGCCAGCATACGGGACAGGGAAAACACCGGGGAGCTGTTTTTT	CASIRDRENTGELFF
TRBV10-3	few	TRBD1	TRBJ1-6	TGTGCCATCAGTGACCCTGGACAGGGATATAATTCACCCCTCCACTTT	CAISDPGQGYNSPLHF
TRBV6-6	few	NA	TRBJ2-5	TGTGCCAGCAGTTACTCGAACCAGGCCGCATCGACCCAGTACTTC	CASSYSNQAASTQYF
TRBV12-3/TRBV12-4	NA	TRBD2	TRBJ2-2	TGTGCCAGCAGTTTAGCCTGGGGACTAGCGGGGGGAAATCACGGCACCGGGGAGCTGTTTTTT	CASSLAWGLAGGNHGTGELFF
TRBV27	many	NA	TRBJ2-2	TGTGCCAGCAGTTTTTTGGGGTCTATCACCGGGGAGCTGTTTTTT	CASSFLGSITGELFF
TRBV20-1	few	NA	TRBJ2-7	TGCAGTGCCGGGGGGCACGAGCAGTACTTC	CSAGGHEQYF
TRBV10-3	many	TRBD1	TRBJ2-1	TGTGCCATCAGTGTGGGACAGGGAGGAGTCGGGGCCAAGTCCAATGAGCAGTTCTTC	CAISVGQGGVGAKSNEQFF
TRBV5-1	NA	NA	TRBJ1-1	TGCGCCAGCAGCTGGGACCGCTTGAACACTGAAGCTTTCTTT	CASSWDRLNTEAFF
TRBV10-3	few	NA	TRBJ1-2	TGTGCCATCAGTACGAACTATGGCTACACCTTC	CAISTNYGYTF
TRBV12-3/TRBV12-4	NA	NA	TRBJ1-6	TGTGCCAGCAGTTTTGGGGATAATTCACCCCTCCACTTT	CASSFGDNSPLHF
TRBV5-1	many	NA	TRBJ2-5	TGCGCCAGCAGCGAAAGGGGAGGCCAAGAGACCCAGTACTTC	CASSERGGQETQYF
TRBV10-3	few	NA	TRBJ2-1	TGTGCCATCAGGGCCCTGGCCGGCTCCTACAATGAGCAGTTCTTC	CAIRALAGSYNEQFF
TRBV4-1	many	NA	TRBJ1-5	TGCGCCAGCAGCCAGAGGAGGGTCAGCAATCAGCCCCAGCATTTT	CASSQRRVSNQPQHF
TRBV5-1	few	NA	TRBJ1-1	TGCGCCAGCAGCTTGGTTCAGGACCACACTGAAGCTTTCTTT	CASSLVQDHTEAFF
TRBV12-3/TRBV12-4	few	TRBD1	TRBJ2-3	TGTGCCAGCAGCCGCGGACAGGGCAACACAGATACGCAGTATTTT	CASSRGQGNTDTQYF
TRBV20-1	NA	TRBD1	TRBJ1-6	TGCAGTGCCAGAGCCGGGACAGATCGTTCACCCCTCCACTTT	CSARAGTDRSPLHF
TRBV7-9	NA	NA	TRBJ2-3	TGTGCCAGCAGCCCAGAGTGGGGGTTATCCGATGCGCAGTATTTT	CASSPEWGLSDAQYF
TRBV7-9	few	NA	TRBJ2-1	TGTGCCAGCAGCTTTGGGGGACACTACAATGAGCAGTTCTTC	CASSFGGHYNEQFF
TRBV27	NA	NA	TRBJ1-2	TGTGCCAGCAGTTTATCGGCGGGAAACTATGGCTACACCTTC	CASSLSAGNYGYTF
TRBV11-2	few	NA	TRBJ2-1	TGTGCCAGCAGCTCGGGGCCAGGGATGTACAATGAGCAGTTCTTC	CASSSGPGMYNEQFF
TRBV20-1	few	NA	TRBJ1-4	TGCAGTTTAAGAGACCTTGGTAATGAAAAACTGTTTTTT	CSLRDLGNEKLFF
TRBV5-5	many	TRBD2	TRBJ2-1	TGTGCCAGCGGGACTAGCGGGGGGGGAGTCTCCTACAATGAGCAGTTCTTC	CASGTSGGGVSYNEQFF
TRBV21-1	NA	NA	TRBJ2-5	TGTGCCAGCAGCAAAGGCTTCGGGGTAACGGAGACCCAGTACTTC	CASSKGFGVTETQYF
TRBV20-1	few	NA	TRBJ2-3	TGCAGTGCTGACCGGGACACCACAGATACGCAGTATTTT	CSADRDTTDTQYF
TRBV4-1	many	NA	TRBJ2-2	TGCGCCAGCAGCCAACGGGGGACGAACACCGGGGAGCTGTTTTTT	CASSQRGTNTGELFF
TRBV6-5	few	NA	TRBJ1-2	TGTGCCAGCAGTTACTCGCCGGCTAACTATGGCTACACCTTC	CASSYSPANYGYTF
TRBV5-1	few	NA	TRBJ1-1	TGCGCCAGCACCCAGGGAGAGAACACTGAAGCTTTCTTT	CASTQGENTEAFF
TRBV4-1	many	NA	TRBJ2-3	TGCGCCAGCAGCCAAGATGGCACCGCCACAGATACGCAGTATTTT	CASSQDGTATDTQYF
TRBV7-2	NA	TRBD2	TRBJ2-3	TGTGCCAGCAGCTTAAGACTAGCGGGGGCCCGCACAGATACGCAGTATTTT	CASSLRLAGARTDTQYF
TRBV5-5	NA	NA	TRBJ2-1	TGTGCCAGCAGCAGGGGGCGGGGGGACTACAATGAGCAGTTCTTC	CASSRGRGDYNEQFF
TRBV20-1	many	NA	TRBJ2-3	TGCAGTGCTAGAGATTACGAACGAGATACGCAGTATTTT	CSARDYERDTQYF
TRBV5-1	few	TRBD1	TRBJ1-1	TGCGCCAGCAGCCCGGACAGGGAGAACACTGAAGCTTTCTTT	CASSPDRENTEAFF
TRBV5-1	many	NA	TRBJ2-7	TGCGCCAGTGCAGGAAACGAGGCGCTCTACGAGCAGTACTTC	CASAGNEALYEQYF
TRBV5-1	NA	NA	TRBJ2-5	TGCGCCAGCAGCCAAATCTACAGGCCACAAGAGACCCAGTACTTC	CASSQIYRPQETQYF
TRBV9	NA	TRBD1	TRBJ2-1	TGTGCCAGCAGCATACGGGACAGGGGGCCGGGCGGGCCTTACAATGAGCAGTTCTTC	CASSIRDRGPGGPYNEQFF